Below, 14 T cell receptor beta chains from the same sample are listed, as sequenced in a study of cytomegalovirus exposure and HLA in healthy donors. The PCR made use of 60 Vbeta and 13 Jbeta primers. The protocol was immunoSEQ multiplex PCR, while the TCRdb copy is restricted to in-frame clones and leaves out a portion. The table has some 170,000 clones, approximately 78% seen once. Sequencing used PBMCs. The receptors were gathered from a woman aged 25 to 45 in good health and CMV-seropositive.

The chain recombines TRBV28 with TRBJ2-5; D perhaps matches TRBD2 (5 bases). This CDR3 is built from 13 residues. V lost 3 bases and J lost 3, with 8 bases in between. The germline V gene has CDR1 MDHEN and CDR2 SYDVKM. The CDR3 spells CASSLAGKETQYF. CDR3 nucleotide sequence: TGTGCCAGCAGTTTGGCGGGTAAAGAGACCCAGTACTTC. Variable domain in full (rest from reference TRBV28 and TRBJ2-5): DVKVTQSSRYLVKRTGEKVFLECVQDMDHENMFWYRQDPGLGLRLIYFSYDVKMKEKGDIPEGYSVSREKKERFSLILESASTNQTSMYLCASSLAGKETQYFGPGTRLLVL.

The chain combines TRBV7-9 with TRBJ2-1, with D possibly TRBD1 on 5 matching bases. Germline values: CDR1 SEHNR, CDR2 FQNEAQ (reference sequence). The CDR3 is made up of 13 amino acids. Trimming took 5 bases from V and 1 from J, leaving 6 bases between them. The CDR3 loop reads CASSKGSYNEQFF. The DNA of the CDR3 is TGTGCCAGCAGCAAGGGGTCCTACAATGAGCAGTTCTTC.

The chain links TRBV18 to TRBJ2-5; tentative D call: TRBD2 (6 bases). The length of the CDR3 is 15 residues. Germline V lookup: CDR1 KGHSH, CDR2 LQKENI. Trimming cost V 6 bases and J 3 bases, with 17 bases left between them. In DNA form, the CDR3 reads TGTGCCAGCTCCCTTTTGGCAACGGGGGAAGAGACCCAGTACTTC. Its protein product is CASSLLATGEETQYF.

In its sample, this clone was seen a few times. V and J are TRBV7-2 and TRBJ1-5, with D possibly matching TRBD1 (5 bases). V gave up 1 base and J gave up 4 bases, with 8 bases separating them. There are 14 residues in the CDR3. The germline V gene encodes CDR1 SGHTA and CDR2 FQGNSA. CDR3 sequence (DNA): TGTGCCAGCAGCTTAGACAGGACAAATCAGCCCCAGCATTTT. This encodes CASSLDRTNQPQHF.

The DNA of the CDR3 is TGTGCCAGCAGTTACGAGGCAGGGCGGCCTGAAGCTTTCTTT. Translated: CASSYEAGRPEAFF. V usage is TRBV6-5 and J usage is TRBJ1-1; possibly TRBD1 for D (5 bases). The CDR3 is made up of 14 amino acids. Looked up from germline, CDR1 is MNHEY and CDR2 is SVGAGI. V gave up 2 bases and J gave up 6 bases, with 13 bases separating them.

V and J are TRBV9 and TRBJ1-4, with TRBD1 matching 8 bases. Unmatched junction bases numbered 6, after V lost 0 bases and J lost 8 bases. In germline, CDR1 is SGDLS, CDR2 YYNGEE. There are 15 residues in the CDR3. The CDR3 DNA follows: TGTGCCAGCAGCGTAGGACCAGGGGGCCAGGAAAAACTGTTTTTT. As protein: CASSVGPGGQEKLFF.

The CDR3 loop is CASTGRGMSTEAFF. The DNA of the CDR3 is TGTGCCTCGACAGGGCGCGGAATGAGCACTGAAGCTTTCTTT. The chain couples TRBV30 to TRBJ1-1; 7 nucleotides align to TRBD1. The CDR3 is 14 amino acids. Germline V gene data show CDR1 as GTSNPN and CDR2 as SVGIG (reference sequence). With 7 bases clipped from V and 4 bases from J, the junction kept 12 bases outside the gene matches.

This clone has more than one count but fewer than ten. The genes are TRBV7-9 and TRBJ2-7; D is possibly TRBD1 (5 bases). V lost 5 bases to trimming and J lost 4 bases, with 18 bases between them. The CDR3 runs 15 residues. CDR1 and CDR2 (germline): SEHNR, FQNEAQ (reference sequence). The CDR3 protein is CASSDPTVRPYEQYF. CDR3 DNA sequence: TGTGCCAGCAGCGATCCGACAGTTAGACCATACGAGCAGTACTTC. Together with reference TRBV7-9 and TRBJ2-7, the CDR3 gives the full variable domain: DTGVSQNPRHKITKRGQNVTFRCDPISEHNRLYWYRQTLGQGPEFLTYFQNEAQLEKSRLLSDRFSAERPKGSFSTLEIQRTEQGDSAMYLCASSDPTVRPYEQYFGPGTRLTVT.

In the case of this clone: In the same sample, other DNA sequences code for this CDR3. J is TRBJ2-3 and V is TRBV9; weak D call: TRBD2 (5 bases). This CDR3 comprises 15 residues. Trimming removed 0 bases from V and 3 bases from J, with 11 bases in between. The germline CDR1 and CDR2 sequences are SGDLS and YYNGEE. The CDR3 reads CASSVVGDGTDTQYF. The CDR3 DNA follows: TGTGCCAGCAGCGTAGTCGGGGATGGGACAGATACGCAGTATTTT.

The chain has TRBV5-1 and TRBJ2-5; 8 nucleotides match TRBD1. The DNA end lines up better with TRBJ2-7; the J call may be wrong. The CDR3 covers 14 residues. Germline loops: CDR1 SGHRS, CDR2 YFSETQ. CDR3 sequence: CASRGQGASYEQYF. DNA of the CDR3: TGCGCCAGCAGAGGGCAGGGGGCCTCCTACGAGCAGTACTTC.

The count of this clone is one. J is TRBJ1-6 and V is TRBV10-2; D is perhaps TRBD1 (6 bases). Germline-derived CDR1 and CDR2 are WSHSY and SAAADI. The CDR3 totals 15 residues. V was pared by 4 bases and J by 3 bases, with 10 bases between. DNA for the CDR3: TGCGCCAGCAGTGGCAGGGGCATCTATAATTCACCCCTCCACTTT. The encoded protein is CASSGRGIYNSPLHF.

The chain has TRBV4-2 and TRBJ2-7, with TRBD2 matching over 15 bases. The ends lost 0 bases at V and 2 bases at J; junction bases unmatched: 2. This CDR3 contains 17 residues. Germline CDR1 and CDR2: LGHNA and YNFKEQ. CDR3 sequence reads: CASSQDWTSGGAYEQYF. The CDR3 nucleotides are TGTGCCAGCAGCCAAGATTGGACTAGCGGGGGGGCCTACGAGCAGTACTTC.

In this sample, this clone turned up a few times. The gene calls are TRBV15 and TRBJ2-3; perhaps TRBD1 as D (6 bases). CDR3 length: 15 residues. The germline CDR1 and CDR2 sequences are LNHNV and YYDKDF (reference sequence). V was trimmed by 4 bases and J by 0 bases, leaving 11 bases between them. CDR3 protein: CATSIGTSSTDTQYF. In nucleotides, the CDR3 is TGTGCCACCAGCATAGGGACATCCAGCACAGATACGCAGTATTTT.

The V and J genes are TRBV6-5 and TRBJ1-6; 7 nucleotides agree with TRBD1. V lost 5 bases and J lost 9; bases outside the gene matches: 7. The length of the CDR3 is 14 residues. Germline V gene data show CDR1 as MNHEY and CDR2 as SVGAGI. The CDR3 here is CASSHRGEGSPLHF. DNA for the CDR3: TGTGCCAGCAGTCACAGGGGTGAAGGTTCACCCCTCCACTTT.